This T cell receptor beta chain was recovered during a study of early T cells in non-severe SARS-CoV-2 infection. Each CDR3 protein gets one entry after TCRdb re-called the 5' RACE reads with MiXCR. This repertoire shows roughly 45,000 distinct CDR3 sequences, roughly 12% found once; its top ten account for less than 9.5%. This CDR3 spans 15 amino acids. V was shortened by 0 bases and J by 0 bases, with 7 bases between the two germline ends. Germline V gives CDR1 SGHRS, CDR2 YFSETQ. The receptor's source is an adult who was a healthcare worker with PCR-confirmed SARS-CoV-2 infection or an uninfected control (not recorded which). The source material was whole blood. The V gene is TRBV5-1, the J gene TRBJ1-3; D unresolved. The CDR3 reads CASSLDGDSGNTIYF. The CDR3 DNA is TGCGCCAGCAGCTTGGATGGGGACTCTGGAAACACCATATATTTT.